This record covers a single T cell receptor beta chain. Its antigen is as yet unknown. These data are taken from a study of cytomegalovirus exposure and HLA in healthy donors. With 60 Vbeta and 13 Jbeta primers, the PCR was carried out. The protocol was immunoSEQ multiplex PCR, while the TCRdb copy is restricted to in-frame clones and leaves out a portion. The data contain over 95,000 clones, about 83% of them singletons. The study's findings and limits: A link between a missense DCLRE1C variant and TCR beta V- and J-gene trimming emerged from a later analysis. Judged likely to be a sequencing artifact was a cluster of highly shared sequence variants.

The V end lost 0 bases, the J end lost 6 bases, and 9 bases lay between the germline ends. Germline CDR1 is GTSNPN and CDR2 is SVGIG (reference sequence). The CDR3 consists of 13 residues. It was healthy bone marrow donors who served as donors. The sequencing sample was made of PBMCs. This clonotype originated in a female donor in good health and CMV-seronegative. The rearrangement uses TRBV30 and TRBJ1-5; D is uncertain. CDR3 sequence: CAWSVMSGQPQHF. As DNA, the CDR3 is TGTGCCTGGAGTGTTATGTCGGGTCAGCCCCAGCATTTT.